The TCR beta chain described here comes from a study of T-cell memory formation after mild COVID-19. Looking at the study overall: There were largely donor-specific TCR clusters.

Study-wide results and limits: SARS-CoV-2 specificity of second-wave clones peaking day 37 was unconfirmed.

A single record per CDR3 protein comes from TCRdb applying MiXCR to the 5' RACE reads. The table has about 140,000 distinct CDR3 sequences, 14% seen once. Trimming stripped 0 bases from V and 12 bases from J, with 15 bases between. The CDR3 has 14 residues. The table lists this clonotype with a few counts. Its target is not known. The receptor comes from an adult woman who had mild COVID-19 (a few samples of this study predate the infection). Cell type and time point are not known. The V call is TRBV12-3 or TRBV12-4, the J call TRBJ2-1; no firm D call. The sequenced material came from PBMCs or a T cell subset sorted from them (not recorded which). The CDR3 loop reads CASSLAGSVGGQFF. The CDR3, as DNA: TGTGCCAGCAGTTTAGCGGGAAGCGTAGGCGGGCAGTTCTTC.